A selection of T cell receptor beta chains follows, all from one sample in a study of blood T cell repertoires in COVID-19. The table came from immunoSEQ multiplex PCR; TCRdb's copy has only in-frame clones and leaves some out. The sample has approximately 150,000 clones, roughly 84% seen once. Sequenced sample: PBMCs or T cells enriched from blood (not recorded which). The receptor set was obtained from a woman aged 50 to 60 who had recovered from COVID-19. CDR3s include the opening cysteine and the closing phenylalanine or tryptophan. Fields, in order: D gene, clone size, V gene, J gene, CDR3 protein, CDR3 DNA. The D gene is left open where the match is weak. Not all rows give a size; the values are once, few, many and, for expanded clones, a class.

NA	NA	TRBV19	TRBJ2-3	CASSTGLGSTDTQYF	TGTGCCAGTAGTACAGGGTTAGGTAGCACAGATACGCAGTATTTT
NA	NA	TRBV7-9	TRBJ2-7	CASSPGPNNYEQYF	TGTGCCAGCAGCCCGGGTCCGAACAACTACGAGCAGTACTTC
TRBD2	NA	TRBV19	TRBJ2-1	CASSLLAGALNEQFF	TGTGCCAGTAGTCTACTAGCGGGAGCCCTAAATGAGCAGTTCTTC
NA	NA	TRBV7-2	TRBJ1-4	CASSFGGSDEKLFF	TGTGCCAGCAGCTTTGGGGGGTCTGATGAAAAACTGTTTTTT
TRBD1	NA	TRBV30	TRBJ2-5	CAWSTPKEPGQGKETQYF	TGTGCCTGGAGCACCCCCAAAGAGCCGGGACAGGGAAAAGAGACCCAGTACTTC
NA	few	TRBV10-1	TRBJ1-5	CASSESTGGVDCNQPQHF	TGCGCCAGCAGTGAGTCGACGGGGGGGGTAGATTGCAATCAGCCCCAGCATTTT
TRBD2	NA	TRBV5-4	TRBJ2-1	CASSLEVGLAVNRAYNEQFF	TGTGCCAGCAGCCTCGAAGTGGGACTAGCGGTCAATCGAGCCTACAATGAGCAGTTCTTC
TRBD1	NA	TRBV29-1	TRBJ1-4	CSEDRGEKLFF	TGCAGCGAAGACAGGGGTGAAAAACTGTTTTTT
NA	NA	TRBV7-3	TRBJ2-3	CASSLGTGADTQYF	TGTGCCAGCAGCTTAGGAACGGGAGCAGATACGCAGTATTTT
TRBD1	few	TRBV27	TRBJ2-3	CASSPTGLGDTQYF	TGTGCCAGCAGTCCGACAGGGCTTGGAGATACGCAGTATTTT
TRBD1	NA	TRBV28	TRBJ1-6	CASSASGQGNSPLHF	TGTGCCAGCAGTGCATCGGGACAGGGGAATTCACCCCTCCACTTT
NA	NA	TRBV5-1	TRBJ2-7	CASSLEPSPSPYEQYF	TGCGCCAGCAGCTTGGAACCTTCCCCTAGCCCCTACGAGCAGTACTTC
TRBD1	NA	TRBV7-2	TRBJ2-5	CASSLVGTGAQAETQYF	TGTGCCAGCAGCTTAGTGGGGACAGGGGCGCAGGCAGAGACCCAGTACTTC
TRBD1	NA	TRBV2	TRBJ2-3	CASRRTGLSTDTQYF	TGTGCCAGCAGAAGGACAGGCCTCTCCACAGATACGCAGTATTTT
NA	NA	TRBV28	TRBJ1-2	CASRPTGSYGYTF	TGTGCCAGCAGACCCACAGGTTCCTATGGCTACACCTTC
NA	NA	TRBV28	TRBJ2-7	CASRRGRAYEQYF	TGTGCCAGCCGGAGGGGGAGGGCCTACGAGCAGTACTTC
TRBD1	NA	TRBV29-1	TRBJ1-1	CSVRRTGFTEAFF	TGCAGCGTGCGGCGGACAGGGTTCACTGAAGCTTTCTTT
TRBD1	NA	TRBV19	TRBJ1-4	CASLGTGRTNEKLFF	TGTGCCAGCCTCGGGACAGGGAGGACTAATGAAAAACTGTTTTTT
NA	once	TRBV5-1	TRBJ2-5	CASSPSYPPKETQYF	TGCGCCAGCAGCCCTTCCTACCCCCCAAAAGAGACCCAGTACTTC
NA	NA	TRBV5-1	TRBJ1-1	CASSLEGSVNTEAFF	TGCGCCAGCAGCTTGGAAGGCAGCGTGAACACTGAAGCTTTCTTT
TRBD1	many	TRBV19	TRBJ1-2	CASRFEGAANYGYTF	TGTGCCAGTAGGTTCGAGGGGGCGGCTAACTATGGCTACACCTTC
NA	NA	TRBV28	TRBJ1-2	CASSLGGRGYTF	TGTGCCAGCAGTTTAGGGGGCCGGGGCTACACCTTC
NA	NA	TRBV18	TRBJ2-5	CASSPGQKETQYF	TGTGCCAGCTCACCAGGGCAGAAAGAGACCCAGTACTTC
NA	NA	TRBV9	TRBJ1-1	CASSPLSYTEAFF	TGTGCCAGCAGCCCCTTATCCTACACTGAAGCTTTCTTT
NA	NA	TRBV7-9	TRBJ1-1	CASSSHRAGTEAFF	TGTGCCAGCAGCTCCCACAGGGCTGGGACTGAAGCTTTCTTT
TRBD1	NA	TRBV18	TRBJ2-7	CASSPPGTGGYEQYF	TGTGCCAGCTCACCACCCGGGACAGGGGGCTACGAGCAGTACTTC
NA	NA	TRBV29-1	TRBJ1-2	CSVEDSQGIRYGYTF	TGCAGCGTTGAAGATAGTCAGGGGATTCGATATGGCTACACCTTC
NA	NA	TRBV4-2	TRBJ2-1	CASSPQAEVYNEQFF	TGTGCCAGCAGCCCACAGGCGGAAGTCTACAATGAGCAGTTCTTC
TRBD2	NA	TRBV5-1	TRBJ2-1	CASSPYGGASYNEQFF	TGCGCCAGCAGCCCTTACGGGGGGGCCTCCTACAATGAGCAGTTCTTC
TRBD1	NA	TRBV9	TRBJ1-1	CASSEQGGNEAFF	TGTGCCAGCAGCGAACAGGGGGGTAACGAAGCTTTCTTT
NA	NA	TRBV2	TRBJ1-5	CASSGGGGRGSNQPQHF	TGTGCCAGCAGTGGTGGCGGGGGAAGGGGAAGCAATCAGCCCCAGCATTTT
TRBD1	NA	TRBV28	TRBJ2-1	CASSSPGQVSSYNEQFF	TGTGCCAGCAGTAGCCCGGGACAGGTTAGCTCCTACAATGAGCAGTTCTTC
NA	NA	TRBV5-1	TRBJ2-2	CASSWPGDTGELFF	TGCGCCAGCAGCTGGCCGGGAGATACCGGGGAGCTGTTTTTT
TRBD1	NA	TRBV2	TRBJ1-5	CASSVQGAGNQPQHF	TGTGCCAGCAGTGTACAGGGGGCCGGCAATCAGCCCCAGCATTTT
TRBD1	NA	TRBV7-6	TRBJ2-5	CASSLAGQGSQETQYF	TGTGCCAGCAGCTTAGCGGGACAGGGCTCGCAAGAGACCCAGTACTTC
NA	NA	TRBV2	TRBJ2-3	CASSSQGSAQYF	TGTGCCAGCAGTAGTCAGGGATCAGCGCAGTATTTT
NA	NA	TRBV5-1	TRBJ2-2	CASSWSPGTGELFF	TGCGCCAGCAGCTGGTCCCCGGGGACCGGGGAGCTGTTTTTT
NA	NA	TRBV6-5	TRBJ1-5	CASSPGLSSNQPQHF	TGTGCCAGCAGTCCCGGGTTGTCAAGCAATCAGCCCCAGCATTTT
TRBD2	NA	TRBV18	TRBJ2-1	CASSPAGVGEQFF	TGTGCCAGCTCACCAGCGGGGGTTGGTGAGCAGTTCTTC
TRBD1	once	TRBV19	TRBJ2-2	CASSSSTGGKFGELFF	TGTGCCAGTAGTTCCTCGACAGGGGGTAAATTCGGGGAGCTGTTTTTT
NA	NA	TRBV18	TRBJ2-5	CASSESQETQYF	TGTGCCAGCTCAGAGTCCCAAGAGACCCAGTACTTC
NA	NA	TRBV5-1	TRBJ1-1	CASSLGQGGTEAFF	TGCGCCAGCAGCTTGGGCCAGGGTGGAACTGAAGCTTTCTTT
NA	once	TRBV18	TRBJ1-4	CASSPLVATNEKLFF	TGTGCCAGCTCACCTCTCGTCGCAACTAATGAAAAACTGTTTTTT
NA	NA	TRBV18	TRBJ2-7	CASSQSYEQYF	TGTGCCAGCTCACAGAGCTACGAGCAGTACTTC
NA	NA	TRBV7-3	TRBJ2-7	CASSPTGAPYEQYF	TGTGCCAGCAGCCCGACAGGAGCTCCCTACGAGCAGTACTTC
NA	NA	TRBV28	TRBJ2-5	CASRGTLETQYF	TGTGCCAGCAGAGGGACATTGGAGACCCAGTACTTC